This T cell receptor beta chain appears in the sequencing data of a study of shared clonotypes between healthy human individuals. The V end was cut by 9 bases, the J end by 2 bases, with 18 bases between. The CDR3 has 15 residues. A split of CD4+ cells into CD45RA+ naive and CD45RA-negative memory subsets was performed. For sorted subsets, roughly 200 ng DNA per replicate equaled some 27,000 T cell genomes. The repertoire was sequenced with immunoSEQ multiplex PCR; TCRdb's copy has only in-frame clones and lacks some. The table lists under 600,000 clones, approximately 95% of them singletons. The clonotype was recovered from a woman aged 30 to 39 in good health. V and J are TRBV5-3 and TRBJ1-5; the D gene is possibly TRBD1 (5 bases). TRBV5-3 is an open reading frame, and its role is uncertain. The sequencing sample was made of naive CD4+ T cells sorted from blood. Described subset: CD45RA+ positively selected. The CDR3 region has the DNA TGTGCCACCCCGGGGCGGGGATTGTGCAATCAGCCCCAGCATTTT. Protein: CATPGRGLCNQPQHF.